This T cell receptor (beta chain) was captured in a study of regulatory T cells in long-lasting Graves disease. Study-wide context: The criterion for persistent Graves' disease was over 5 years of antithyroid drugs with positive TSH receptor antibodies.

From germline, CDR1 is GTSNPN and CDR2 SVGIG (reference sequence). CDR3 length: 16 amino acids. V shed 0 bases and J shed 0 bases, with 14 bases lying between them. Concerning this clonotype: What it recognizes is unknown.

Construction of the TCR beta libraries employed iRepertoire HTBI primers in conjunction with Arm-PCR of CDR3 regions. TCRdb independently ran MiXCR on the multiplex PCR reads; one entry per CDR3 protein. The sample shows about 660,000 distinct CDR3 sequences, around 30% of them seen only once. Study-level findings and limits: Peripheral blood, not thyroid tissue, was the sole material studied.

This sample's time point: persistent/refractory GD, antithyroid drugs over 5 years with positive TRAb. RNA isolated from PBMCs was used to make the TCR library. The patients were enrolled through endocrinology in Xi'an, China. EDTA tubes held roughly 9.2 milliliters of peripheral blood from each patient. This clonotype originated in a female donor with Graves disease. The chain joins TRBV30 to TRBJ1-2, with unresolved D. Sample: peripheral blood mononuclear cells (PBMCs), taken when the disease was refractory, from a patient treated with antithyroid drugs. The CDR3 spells CAWSVPRTSANYGYTF. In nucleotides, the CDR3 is TGTGCCTGGAGTGTCCCCAGGACCTCAGCTAACTATGGCTACACCTTC.